One T cell receptor (beta chain) is described in this entry. The data are from a study of control samples from healthy donors and cancer patients. Profiled with immunoSEQ multiplex PCR; TCRdb holds only in-frame clones, not every one. The sample lists roughly 29,000 clones, about 90% occurring once. Sample: formalin-fixed, paraffin-embedded tissue. This clonotype was sampled from a female donor with melanoma.

The CDR3: CASSSQDGFYGYTF. The CDR3 DNA sequence: TGTGCCAGCAGTAGCCAGGACGGATTCTATGGCTACACCTTC. The chain couples TRBV27 to TRBJ1-2; D remains unclear. The CDR3 extends over 14 amino acids. Trimming took off 5 bases at V and 4 bases at J, with 14 bases between the two ends. Germline CDR1 and CDR2: MNHEY and SMNVEV (reference sequence).